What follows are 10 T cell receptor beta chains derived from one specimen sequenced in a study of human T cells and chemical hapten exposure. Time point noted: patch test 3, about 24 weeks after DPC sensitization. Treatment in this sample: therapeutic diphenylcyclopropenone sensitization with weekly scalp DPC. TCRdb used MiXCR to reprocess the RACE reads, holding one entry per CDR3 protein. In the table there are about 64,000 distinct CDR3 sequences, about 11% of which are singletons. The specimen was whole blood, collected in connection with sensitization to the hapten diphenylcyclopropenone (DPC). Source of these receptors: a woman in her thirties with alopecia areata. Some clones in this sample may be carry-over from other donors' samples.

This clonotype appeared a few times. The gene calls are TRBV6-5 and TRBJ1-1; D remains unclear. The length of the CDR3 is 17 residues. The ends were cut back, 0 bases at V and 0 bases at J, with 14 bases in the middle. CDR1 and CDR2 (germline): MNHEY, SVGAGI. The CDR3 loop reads CASSYSNPAQMNTEAFF. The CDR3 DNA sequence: TGTGCCAGCAGTTACTCGAATCCGGCGCAGATGAACACTGAAGCTTTCTTT.

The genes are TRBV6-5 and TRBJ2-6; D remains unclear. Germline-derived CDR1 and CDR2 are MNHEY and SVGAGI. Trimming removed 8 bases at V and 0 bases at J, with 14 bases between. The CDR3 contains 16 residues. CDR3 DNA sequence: TGTGCCAGCGCGAATCTACCAAACTCTGGGGCCAACGTCCTGACTTTC. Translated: CASANLPNSGANVLTF.

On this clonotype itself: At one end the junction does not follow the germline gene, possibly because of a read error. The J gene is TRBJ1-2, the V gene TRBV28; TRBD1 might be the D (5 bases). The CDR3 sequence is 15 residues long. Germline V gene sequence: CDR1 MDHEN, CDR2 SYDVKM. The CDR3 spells CASSGAGTNNFGYTF. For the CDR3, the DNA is TGTGCCAGCAGTGGGGCGGGAACCAACAACTTTGGCTACACCTTC.

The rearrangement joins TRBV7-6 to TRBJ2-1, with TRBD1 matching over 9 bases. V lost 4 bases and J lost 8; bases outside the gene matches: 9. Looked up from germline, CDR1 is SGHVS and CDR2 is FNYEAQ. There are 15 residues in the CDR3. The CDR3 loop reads CASSSAGQGSDEQFF. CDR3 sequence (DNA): TGTGCCAGCAGCTCCGCGGGACAGGGAAGTGATGAGCAGTTCTTC.

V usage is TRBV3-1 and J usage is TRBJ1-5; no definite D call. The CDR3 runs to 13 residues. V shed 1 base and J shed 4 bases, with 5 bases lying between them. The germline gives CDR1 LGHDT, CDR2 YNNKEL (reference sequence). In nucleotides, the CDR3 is TGTGCCAGCAGCCAAGCAGAGAATCAGCCCCAGCATTTT. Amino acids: CASSQAENQPQHF.

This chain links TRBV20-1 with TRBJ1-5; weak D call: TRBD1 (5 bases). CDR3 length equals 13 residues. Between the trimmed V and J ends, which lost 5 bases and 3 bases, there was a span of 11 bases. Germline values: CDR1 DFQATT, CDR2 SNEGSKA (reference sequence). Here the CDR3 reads CSASEGPNQPQHF. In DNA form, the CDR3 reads TGCAGTGCTTCAGAGGGACCCAATCAGCCCCAGCATTTT.

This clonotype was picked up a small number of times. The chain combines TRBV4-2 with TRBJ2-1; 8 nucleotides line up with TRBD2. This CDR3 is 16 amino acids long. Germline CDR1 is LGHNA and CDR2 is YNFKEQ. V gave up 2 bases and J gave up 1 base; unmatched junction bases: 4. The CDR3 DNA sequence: TGTGCCAGCAGCCAATCAGCGGGAGTTTCCTACAATGAGCAGTTCTTC. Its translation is CASSQSAGVSYNEQFF.

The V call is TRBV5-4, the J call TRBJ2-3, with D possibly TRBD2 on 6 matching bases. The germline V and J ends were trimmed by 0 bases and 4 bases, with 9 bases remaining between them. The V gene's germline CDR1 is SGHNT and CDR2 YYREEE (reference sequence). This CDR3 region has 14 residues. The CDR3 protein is CASSLGLVADTQYF. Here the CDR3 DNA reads TGTGCCAGCAGCTTGGGACTAGTAGCAGATACGCAGTATTTT.

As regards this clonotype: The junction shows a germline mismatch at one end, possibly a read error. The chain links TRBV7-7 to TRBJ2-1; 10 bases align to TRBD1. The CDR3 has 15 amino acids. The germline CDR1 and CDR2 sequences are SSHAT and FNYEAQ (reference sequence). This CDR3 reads CASSRQTGGYDEQFF. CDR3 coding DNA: TGTGCTAGCAGCCGTCAGACAGGGGGCTATGATGAGCAGTTCTTC.

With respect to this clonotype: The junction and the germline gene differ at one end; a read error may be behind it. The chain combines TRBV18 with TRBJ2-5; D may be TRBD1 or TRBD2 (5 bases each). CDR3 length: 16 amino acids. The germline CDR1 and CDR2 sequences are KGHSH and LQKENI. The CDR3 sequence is CVSSPRASSNQETQYF. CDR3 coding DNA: TGTGTCAGCTCACCCAGGGCTAGCTCAAACCAAGAGACCCAGTACTTC.